Listed below are T cell receptor beta chains from one sample, sequenced in a study of blood T cell repertoires in COVID-19. Clones were sequenced by immunoSEQ multiplex PCR, and TCRdb holds only the in-frame ones, with some missing. The repertoire holds over 300,000 clones, with more than 70% as singletons. The material sequenced was peripheral blood. The source of these receptors is a man aged 18 to 30 who had recovered from COVID-19. Each CDR3 is given with its conserved first and last residue. A D gene is named only where the DNA matches it firmly. Clone size appears in some rows only: once, few, many, or a class for an expanded clone.

V,size,J,D,DNA,CDR3
TRBV19,.,TRBJ2-3,TRBD2,TGTGCCAGTAGTCTAAGACTAGCGGGGGGCTTCACAGATACGCAGTATTTT,CASSLRLAGGFTDTQYF
TRBV19,.,TRBJ2-1,TRBD2,TGTGCCAGTAGTATTTTTGGGACTAGCGGGGGTAGCTCCTACAATGAGCAGTTCTTC,CASSIFGTSGGSSYNEQFF
TRBV6-2/TRBV6-3,.,TRBJ1-6,TRBD1,TGTGCCAGCAGTTACCCGGACAGGGGTCGGGATTCACCCCTCCACTTT,CASSYPDRGRDSPLHF
TRBV19,.,TRBJ1-2,.,TGTGCCAGTCGCGCCGGGACATCTAACTATGGCTACACCTTC,CASRAGTSNYGYTF
TRBV20-1,.,TRBJ1-2,TRBD1,TGCAGTGCTACGACAGGGTACGGCTACACCTTC,CSATTGYGYTF
TRBV19,.,TRBJ1-4,.,TGTGCCAGTAGTATAAGGGAGTTTAATGAAAAACTGTTTTTT,CASSIREFNEKLFF
TRBV29-1,.,TRBJ1-4,TRBD1,TGCAGCGCCAGACAGGGGGTTAATGAAAAACTGTTTTTT,CSARQGVNEKLFF
TRBV5-5,.,TRBJ1-1,.,TGTGCCAGCAGCTATGGGCCGGGAAGGACTGAAGCTTTCTTT,CASSYGPGRTEAFF
TRBV4-2,.,TRBJ2-3,TRBD1,TGTGCCAGCAGCCAGGGAGACAGGGGGAGTACAGATACGCAGTATTTT,CASSQGDRGSTDTQYF
TRBV2,.,TRBJ2-1,TRBD1,TGTGCCAGCGACCACGGACAGGGTGACGCGGACAATGAGCAGTTCTTC,CASDHGQGDADNEQFF
TRBV19,.,TRBJ2-7,TRBD2,TGTGCCAGTAGTATGGAGCGGGAGCTATCCTACGAGCAGTACTTC,CASSMERELSYEQYF
TRBV9,.,TRBJ2-4,TRBD2,TGTGCCAGCAGCGTGGCCGCGACCAGCGGGGACATTCAGTACTTC,CASSVAATSGDIQYF
TRBV2,.,TRBJ2-7,TRBD1,TGTGCCAGCAGTTCGGGACAGGGAAGCTACGAGCAGTACTTC,CASSSGQGSYEQYF
TRBV2,.,TRBJ2-7,.,TGTGCCAGCAAGATGACAGAGTCCTCCTACGAGCAGTACTTC,CASKMTESSYEQYF
TRBV4-2,few,TRBJ1-6,TRBD1,TGTGCCAGCAGCCAAAAGACAGGGGTGTCCTATAATTCACCCCTCCACTTT,CASSQKTGVSYNSPLHF
TRBV19,.,TRBJ1-2,TRBD1,TGTGCCAGTAGTATAGGTACAGGGGATGGAGGCTACACCTTC,CASSIGTGDGGYTF
TRBV6-5,.,TRBJ1-5,.,TGTGCCAGCAGTATCCAGAACCTTAGCAATCAGCCCCAGCATTTT,CASSIQNLSNQPQHF
TRBV7-9,few,TRBJ1-3,.,TGTGCCAGCAGCTTTCAGTCTTTTCAAGAATCTGGAAACACCATATATTTT,CASSFQSFQESGNTIYF
TRBV7-9,.,TRBJ2-1,.,TGTGCCAGTCTGGCCGACTCCAAACCTCACGATGAGCAGTTCTTC,CASLADSKPHDEQFF
TRBV30,.,TRBJ1-2,TRBD1,TGTGCCTGGGGTACAGGGGGCGCATGGGGCTACACCTTC,CAWGTGGAWGYTF
TRBV14,.,TRBJ2-5,TRBD2,TGTGCCAGCAGCCAATTGAAACTAGCGGGACAAGAGACCCAGTACTTC,CASSQLKLAGQETQYF
TRBV9,.,TRBJ2-3,TRBD2,TGTGCCAGCAGCGAACTAGCGGGGGGGACTAGCACAGATACGCAGTATTTT,CASSELAGGTSTDTQYF
TRBV7-2,.,TRBJ2-1,TRBD1,TGTGCCAGCAGCGACAGGGTCCTTTTCTCCTACAATGAGCAGTTCTTC,CASSDRVLFSYNEQFF
TRBV29-1,.,TRBJ1-2,.,TGCAGCGTTGTGGACAGCGGCTACACCTTC,CSVVDSGYTF
TRBV7-9,once,TRBJ2-5,TRBD2,TGTGCCAGCAGCCCCATCCCGCGGGAGAGAGAGACCCAGTACTTC,CASSPIPRERETQYF
TRBV3-1/TRBV3-2,.,TRBJ2-2,.,TGTGCCAGCAGCCAAGGGGCTCCGGGGTGGGGAAACACCGGGGAGCTGTTTTTT,CASSQGAPGWGNTGELFF